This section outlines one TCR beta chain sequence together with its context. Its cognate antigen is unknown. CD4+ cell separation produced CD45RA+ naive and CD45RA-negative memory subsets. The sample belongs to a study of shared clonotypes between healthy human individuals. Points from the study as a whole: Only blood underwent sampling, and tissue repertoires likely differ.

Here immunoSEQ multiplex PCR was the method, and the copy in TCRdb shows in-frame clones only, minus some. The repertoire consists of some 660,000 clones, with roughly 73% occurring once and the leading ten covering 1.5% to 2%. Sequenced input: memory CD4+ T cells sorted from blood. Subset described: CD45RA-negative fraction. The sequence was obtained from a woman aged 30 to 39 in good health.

The CDR3 is CASSLTGTGVYEQYF. For the CDR3, the DNA is TGTGCCAGCAGTTTAACCGGGACAGGGGTCTACGAGCAGTACTTC. This sequence joins TRBV28 and TRBJ2-7, with TRBD1 matching over 10 bases. Trimming at V came to 2 bases and at J to 3 bases, leaving 4 bases not matched to a gene. Looked up from germline, CDR1 is MDHEN and CDR2 is SYDVKM. This CDR3 has 15 amino acids.